What follows are 32 T cell receptor beta chains derived from one specimen sequenced in a study of blood T cell repertoires in COVID-19 (TCRdb year 2020). Libraries were prepared through the immunoSEQ multiplex PCR assay. TCRdb stores this immuneACCESS table with in-frame sequences only. Part of the clones is absent; in the studies checked, under half of the shortfall reflects unresolved V genes, and no reason is known for the rest. The sample yields about 220,000 clones; 60% to 85% were counted once. More than 7% of the sample belongs to the ten largest clones. The sequenced sample was peripheral blood. These receptors were taken from a woman between 70 and 85 years old with acute or convalescent COVID-19.

This chain links TRBV6-2 or TRBV6-3 with TRBJ2-3, with 11 nucleotides matching TRBD2. CDR1 is MNHEY, CDR2 SVGEGT, per germline. Unmatched junction bases numbered 5, after V lost 2 bases and J lost 4 bases. The CDR3 is 16 residues long. CDR3 sequence reads: CASSYPGLAEADTQYF. The CDR3 DNA sequence: TGTGCCAGCAGTTACCCGGGACTAGCGGAGGCAGATACGCAGTATTTT.

The chain joins TRBV27 to TRBJ2-3; D is possibly TRBD1 (6 bases). Germline lookup yields CDR1 MNHEY and CDR2 SMNVEV (reference sequence). The CDR3 loop spans 13 amino acids. The V and J ends lost 6 bases and 2 bases respectively, with 9 bases between them. The CDR3 loop reads CASSGQYTDTQYF. The CDR3 nucleotides read TGTGCCAGCAGCGGACAGTACACAGATACGCAGTATTTT.

CDR3 in amino acids: CASSLGQATEAFF. The DNA of the CDR3 is TGTGCCAGCAGTCTCGGACAGGCCACTGAAGCTTTCTTT. V usage is TRBV7-9 and J usage is TRBJ1-1, with 7 bases fitting TRBD1. V was clipped by 6 bases and J by 4 bases; unmatched bases: 5. The germline CDR1 and CDR2 sequences are SEHNR and FQNEAQ (reference sequence). The CDR3 extends over 13 amino acids. Combining the CDR3 with reference TRBV7-9 and TRBJ1-1 gives the whole variable domain DTGVSQNPRHKITKRGQNVTFRCDPISEHNRLYWYRQTLGQGPEFLTYFQNEAQLEKSRLLSDRFSAERPKGSFSTLEIQRTEQGDSAMYLCASSLGQATEAFFGQGTRLTVV.

In nucleotides, the CDR3 is TGCGCCAGCAGCTTATCCGGAGAGAACACTGAAGCTTTCTTT. Protein: CASSLSGENTEAFF. The V and J genes are TRBV5-1 and TRBJ1-1; D ambiguous. In germline, CDR1 is SGHRS, CDR2 YFSETQ. This CDR3 is built from 14 residues. Trimming removed 2 bases from V and 1 base from J, with 9 bases in between.

This chain connects TRBV25-1 to TRBJ2-1; weak D call: TRBD1 (6 bases). Per the germline V gene, CDR1 is MGHDK and CDR2 is SYGVNS. The length of the CDR3 is 15 residues. V lost 1 base and J lost 3, with 10 bases in between. This CDR3 reads CASSESYRVYNEQFF. DNA of the CDR3: TGTGCCAGCAGTGAATCGTACAGGGTCTACAATGAGCAGTTCTTC.

The table lists this clone with a count of one. The chain combines TRBV27 with TRBJ2-5; D ambiguous. Per germline, CDR1 MNHEY and CDR2 SMNVEV (reference sequence). The V end was cut by 5 bases, the J end by 4 bases, with 11 bases between. The CDR3 loop spans 13 amino acids. CDR3 nucleotide sequence: TGTGCCAGCAGTCCCCTTCGCGGAGAGACCCAGTACTTC. Protein product: CASSPLRGETQYF.

This clone was counted a few times. V usage is TRBV3-1 (or the pseudogene TRBV3-2) and J usage is TRBJ1-2; 8 bases align to TRBD1. J gave up 4 bases and V 5 bases, and 9 bases lay outside the gene matches. CDR1 and CDR2 from the germline V gene are LGHDT and YNNKEL (reference sequence). This CDR3 is 15 amino acids long. The DNA of the CDR3 is TGTGCCAGCAGCTACGGACAGGGAAGTACCTATGGCTACACCTTC. This translates into CASSYGQGSTYGYTF.

A remark on this clone: One junction end disagrees with the germline gene, perhaps due to a read error. The chain couples TRBV7-8 to TRBJ1-2; 8 nucleotides match TRBD1. There are 14 residues in the CDR3. Germline assignment: CDR1 SGHVS and CDR2 FQNEAQ. CDR3 sequence (DNA): TGTGCCAGCAGCTTGGACCGGACAGGGTCAGTCCCGGCCTTC. Translating gives CASSLDRTGSVPAF.

CDR3 residues: CASSLLSGTGLNSPLHF. The CDR3, as DNA: TGTGCCAGCAGCCTCCTTTCCGGGACAGGGTTAAATTCACCCCTCCACTTT. The V call is TRBV4-2, the J call TRBJ1-6; the match to TRBD1 covers 9 bases. CDR1 is LGHNA and CDR2 is YNFKEQ in the germline V gene. V was clipped by 4 bases and J by 7 bases; unmatched bases: 11. This CDR3 is 17 amino acids long.

This sequence joins TRBV5-8 and TRBJ2-7; TRBD1 might be the D (6 bases). CDR3 length: 14 amino acids. From germline, CDR1 is SGHTS and CDR2 YDEGEE. V lost 2 bases, J lost 2 bases, and 11 bases lay in between. DNA of the CDR3: TGTGCCAGCAGCTTCTGGGGGCGAACCTACGAGCAGTACTTC. Amino acid sequence: CASSFWGRTYEQYF. Filled out from reference TRBV5-8 and TRBJ2-7, the complete variable domain reads EAGVTQSPTHLIKTRGQQATLRCSPISGHTSVYWYQQALGLGLQFLLWYDEGEERNRGNFPPRFSGRQFPNYSSELNVNALELEDSALYLCASSFWGRTYEQYFGPGTRLTVT.

In its sample, this clone was seen a few times. This chain uses TRBV6-5 with TRBJ1-3; a weak D match, TRBD1 (6 bases). CDR3 length equals 14 residues. Germline CDR1 and CDR2: MNHEY and SVGAGI. Trimming removed 7 bases at V and 1 base at J, with 11 bases between. The chain's CDR3 is CASTNRGSGNTIYF. For the CDR3, the DNA is TGTGCCAGCACCAATAGGGGGTCTGGAAACACCATATATTTT.

The CDR3 region has the DNA TGTGCCAGCAGTCTAGGTGGGAGAAGCAATCAGCCCCAGCATTTT. Its translation is CASSLGGRSNQPQHF. J is TRBJ1-5 and V is TRBV27; D not certain. V shed 5 bases and J shed 1 base, with 12 bases lying between them. The germline V gene has CDR1 MNHEY and CDR2 SMNVEV (reference sequence). The CDR3 consists of 15 residues.

This clone was observed many times. CDR3 sequence: CSASEPSGGAEEQFF. DNA of the CDR3: TGCAGTGCTAGTGAACCCAGCGGGGGGGCTGAAGAGCAGTTCTTC. The chain couples TRBV20-1 to TRBJ2-1, with 10 bases lining up with TRBD2. This CDR3 contains 15 residues. The trim removed 3 bases at V and 10 bases at J, leaving 12 bases unmatched. The germline V gene has CDR1 DFQATT and CDR2 SNEGSKA (reference sequence).

V gene TRBV7-2 combines with J gene TRBJ1-6; no clear D gene. With 1 base removed from V and 0 bases from J, the gap between germline ends came to 7 bases. Germline lookup yields CDR1 SGHTA and CDR2 FQGNSA. The CDR3 runs to 16 residues. The CDR3 DNA sequence: TGTGCCAGCAGCTTAGACCAAGCCTCCTATAATTCACCCCTCCACTTT. Residues: CASSLDQASYNSPLHF.

This chain joins TRBV24-1 and TRBJ1-4; TRBD1 matches 7 bases. J was trimmed by 14 bases and V by 4 bases; bases with no gene match: 6. CDR3 length equals 12 residues. CDR1 is KGHDR, CDR2 SFDVKD, per germline. The CDR3 region has the DNA TGTGCCACCAGTGACATGACAGGGTCGCTGTTTTTT. Protein sequence: CATSDMTGSLFF.

V and J are TRBV5-1 and TRBJ1-1, with 8 bases that match TRBD1. CDR3 length: 15 amino acids. The V segment lost 4 bases and the J segment 4 bases; nucleotides outside the gene matches: 9. CDR1 is SGHRS, CDR2 YFSETQ, per germline. The CDR3 DNA reads as TGCGCCAGCAGCCCGAGGACAGGGTGGGGCACTGAAGCTTTCTTT. Amino acid sequence: CASSPRTGWGTEAFF.

The V call is TRBV6-5, the J call TRBJ1-6; 9 bases fit TRBD1. There are 14 residues in the CDR3. Germline V CDR1 and CDR2: MNHEY, SVGAGI. With V trimmed by 5 bases and J by 13 bases, 9 bases remained unmatched. The DNA of the CDR3 is TGTGCCAGCAGTATTGACAGGGGGGTTTTGCCCCTCCACTTT. Translated: CASSIDRGVLPLHF.

The chain is built from TRBV7-8 and TRBJ2-2; D might be TRBD1 (6 bases). The CDR3 runs to 15 residues. Germline CDR1 SGHVS, CDR2 FQNEAQ. Trimming stripped 4 bases from V and 1 base from J, with 10 bases between. CDR3 region: CASSYRAGNTGELFF. CDR3 nucleotide sequence: TGTGCCAGCAGCTACAGGGCAGGGAACACCGGGGAGCTGTTTTTT.

The chain couples TRBV5-5 to TRBJ2-7, with 10 positions matching TRBD2. The CDR3 is 15 residues long. J lost 3 bases, V lost 3 bases, and 6 bases had no gene match. CDR1 SGHKS and CDR2 YYEKEE come from the germline V gene (reference sequence). The CDR3 loop reads CASSSSGGRGYEQYF. The DNA for the CDR3 is TGTGCCAGCAGCTCTAGCGGGGGTAGGGGCTACGAGCAGTACTTC.

This clone has only one observation. The chain uses TRBV5-1 and TRBJ1-1; a possible D gene is TRBD1 (6 bases). Trimming shortened V by 3 bases and J by 0 bases, and 15 bases separated the two germline ends. The germline gives CDR1 SGHRS, CDR2 YFSETQ. This CDR3 has 16 amino acids. The CDR3 sequence is CASSSGQWGLNTEAFF. CDR3 coding DNA: TGCGCCAGCAGCTCCGGCCAATGGGGGCTGAACACTGAAGCTTTCTTT.

This sequence joins TRBV7-8 and TRBJ1-4; weak D call: TRBD1 (5 bases). The V gene's germline CDR1 is SGHVS and CDR2 FQNEAQ. V gave up 0 bases and J gave up 0 bases, with 8 bases separating them. This CDR3 contains 16 residues. CDR3 protein: CASSLAGVATNEKLFF. CDR3 sequence (DNA): TGTGCCAGCAGCTTAGCAGGGGTTGCAACTAATGAAAAACTGTTTTTT.

CDR3 in amino acids: CASSRNRDTYNEQFF. The CDR3 nucleotides read TGTGCCAGCAGCCGAAACCGGGACACATACAATGAGCAGTTCTTC. The rearrangement uses TRBV6-5 and TRBJ2-1; D is possibly TRBD1 (6 bases). Trimming stripped 6 bases from V and 4 bases from J, with 16 bases between. The V gene's germline CDR1 is MNHEY and CDR2 SVGAGI. This CDR3 is 15 amino acids long.

The CDR3 here is CAISQSRGQGETQYF. Written as DNA, the CDR3 is TGTGCCATCAGTCAATCCCGGGGACAGGGCGAGACCCAGTACTTC. The chain joins TRBV10-3 to TRBJ2-5; TRBD1 aligns across 9 bases. The J segment lost 5 bases and the V segment lost 5 bases, leaving 9 bases of the junction unmatched. Germline assignment: CDR1 ENHRY and CDR2 SYGVKD. The CDR3 covers 15 residues.

This chain links TRBV6-5 with TRBJ1-2; possible D gene TRBD1, 6 bases. The germline V gene has CDR1 MNHEY and CDR2 SVGAGI. This CDR3 spans 14 amino acids. V gave up 5 bases and J gave up 8 bases, with 18 bases separating them. The CDR3 is CASSPTGRERGYTF. CDR3 sequence (DNA): TGTGCCAGCAGTCCTACAGGGAGAGAACGAGGCTACACCTTC.

This clone was detected a few times. The chain uses TRBV2 and TRBJ1-5; 11 bases align to TRBD1. The germline CDR1 and CDR2 sequences are SNHLY and FYNNEI. V was clipped by 8 bases and J by 6 bases; unmatched bases: 12. This CDR3 is 16 amino acids long. The CDR3 protein is CASVGTGGNLGQPQHF. The CDR3 DNA reads as TGTGCCAGCGTTGGGACAGGGGGGAATTTAGGTCAGCCCCAGCATTTT.

This chain uses TRBV29-1 with TRBJ2-1; maybe TRBD1 (6 bases). Germline CDR1 reads SQVTM; CDR2 reads ANQGSEA. Trimming took 4 bases from V and 5 from J, leaving 15 bases between them. The CDR3 has 14 residues. The CDR3 here is CSVAGTPTNNEQFF. CDR3 sequence (DNA): TGCAGCGTTGCTGGGACACCAACAAACAATGAGCAGTTCTTC.

This rearrangement joins TRBV19 to TRBJ2-1; no firm D call. Trimming pared 5 bases from V and 4 bases from J, leaving 18 bases between. Per germline, CDR1 LNHDA and CDR2 SQIVND (reference sequence). The CDR3 covers 16 residues. CDR3: CASSAPSSDYYNEQFF. The CDR3 nucleotides are TGTGCCAGTAGTGCTCCCTCCAGCGATTATTACAATGAGCAGTTCTTC.

With respect to this clone: Other DNA sequences of this sample code for an identical CDR3. The chain is built from TRBV7-2 and TRBJ2-1; the D gene is possibly TRBD1 (5 bases). Germline CDR1 is SGHTA and CDR2 is FQGNSA. The CDR3 totals 15 residues. V lost 1 base and J 4 bases, leaving 11 bases between the germline ends. CDR3 protein: CASSLDQGAYNEQFF. The CDR3 coding sequence is TGTGCCAGCAGCTTAGACCAAGGGGCTTACAATGAGCAGTTCTTC.

The chain recombines TRBV5-1 with TRBJ2-5, with 13 nucleotides matching TRBD2. There are 16 residues in the CDR3. The germline gives CDR1 SGHRS, CDR2 YFSETQ. V shed 5 bases, J shed 5 bases, and the junction held 9 bases outside the gene matches. As DNA, the CDR3 is TGCGCCAGCAGTCCCACTAGCGGGGGGGCGCGGGAGACCCAGTACTTC. It is translated as CASSPTSGGARETQYF.

CDR3 protein: CASSSGLFGNTIYF. CDR3 nucleotide sequence: TGTGCCAGCAGTTCCGGTCTATTCGGGAACACCATATATTTT. This chain uses TRBV6-5 with TRBJ1-3; D is unclear. The CDR3 length is 14 residues. V was shortened by 4 bases and J by 7 bases, with 14 bases between the two germline ends. Germline-derived CDR1 and CDR2 are MNHEY and SVGAGI.

Concerning this clone itself: Different DNA sequences within this sample yield the same CDR3. The chain links TRBV7-8 to TRBJ2-7; TRBD2 might be the D (6 bases). Germline values: CDR1 SGHVS, CDR2 FQNEAQ. V gave up 3 bases and J gave up 4 bases, with 10 bases separating them. The CDR3 totals 13 residues. CDR3 residues: CASSFSGLYEQYF. The CDR3 bases are TGTGCCAGCAGCTTTAGCGGACTGTACGAGCAGTACTTC.

The chain carries TRBV4-1 and TRBJ2-7; possible D gene TRBD1, 5 bases. The length of the CDR3 is 14 residues. Germline assignment: CDR1 MGHRA and CDR2 YSYEKL. V was cut by 4 bases and J by 4 bases, with 14 bases left in between. CDR3 residues: CASSPSAGPYEQYV. CDR3 sequence (DNA): TGCGCCAGCAGCCCCTCGGCAGGGCCTTACGAGCAGTACGTC.